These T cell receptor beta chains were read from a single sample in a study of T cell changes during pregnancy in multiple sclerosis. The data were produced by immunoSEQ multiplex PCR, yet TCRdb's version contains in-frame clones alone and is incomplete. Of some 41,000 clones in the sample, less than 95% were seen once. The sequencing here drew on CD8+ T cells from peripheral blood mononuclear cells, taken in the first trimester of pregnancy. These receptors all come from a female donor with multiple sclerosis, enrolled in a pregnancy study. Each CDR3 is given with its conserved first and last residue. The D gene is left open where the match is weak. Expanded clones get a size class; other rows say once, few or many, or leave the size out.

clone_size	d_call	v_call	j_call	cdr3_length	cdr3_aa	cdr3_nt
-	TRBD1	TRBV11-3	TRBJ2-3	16	CASSLGGQGVSDTQYF	TGTGCCAGCAGCTTAGGGGGACAGGGGGTATCAGATACGCAGTATTTT
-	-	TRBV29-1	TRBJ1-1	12	CSVVRTAVEAFF	TGCAGCGTTGTAAGGACAGCAGTTGAAGCTTTCTTT
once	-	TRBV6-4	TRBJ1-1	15	CASRQDSGARTEAFF	TGTGCCAGCAGGCAGGATAGCGGGGCAAGGACTGAAGCTTTCTTT
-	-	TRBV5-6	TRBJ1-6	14	CASSSDSQNSPLHF	TGTGCCAGCAGCTCAGACAGCCAAAATTCACCCCTCCACTTT
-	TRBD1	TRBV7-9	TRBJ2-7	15	CASSRISGGWYEQYF	TGTGCCAGCAGCCGAATCTCAGGGGGCTGGTACGAGCAGTACTTC
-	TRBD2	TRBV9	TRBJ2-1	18	CASSARATAGGPGNEQFF	TGTGCCAGCAGCGCCCGAGCAACGGCGGGGGGGCCAGGCAATGAGCAGTTCTTC
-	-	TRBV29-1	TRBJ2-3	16	CSVEEGTGTSTDTQYF	TGCAGCGTTGAAGAAGGGACCGGGACTAGCACAGATACGCAGTATTTT
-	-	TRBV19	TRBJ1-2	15	CASSIGDRHSYGYTF	TGTGCCAGTAGTATAGGCGACAGACACTCCTATGGCTACACCTTC
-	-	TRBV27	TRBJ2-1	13	CASSLLGDNEQFF	TGTGCCAGCAGTTTACTCGGGGACAATGAGCAGTTCTTC
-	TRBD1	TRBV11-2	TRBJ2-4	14	CASSSLSGQEIQYF	TGTGCCAGCAGCTCCCTATCGGGACAGGAGATTCAGTACTTC
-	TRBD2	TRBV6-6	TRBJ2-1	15	CATNLGLASYNEQFF	TGTGCCACAAACCTGGGACTAGCTTCCTACAATGAGCAGTTCTTC
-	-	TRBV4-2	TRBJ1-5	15	CASSQQAFSNQPQHF	TGTGCCAGCAGCCAACAGGCGTTTAGCAATCAGCCCCAGCATTTT
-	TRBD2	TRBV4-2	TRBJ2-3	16	CASSQGLAGDPDTQYF	TGTGCCAGCAGCCAAGGACTAGCGGGAGACCCAGATACGCAGTATTTT
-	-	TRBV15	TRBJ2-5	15	CATSSTRRQQETQYF	TGTGCCACCAGCAGCACCCGCAGGCAACAAGAGACCCAGTACTTC
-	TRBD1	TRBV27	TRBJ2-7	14	CASSFRQGSYEQYF	TGTGCCAGCAGTTTTCGACAGGGAAGCTACGAGCAGTACTTC
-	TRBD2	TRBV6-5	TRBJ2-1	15	CASSTVAGPGNEQFF	TGTGCCAGCAGTACCGTAGCGGGGCCGGGGAATGAGCAGTTCTTC
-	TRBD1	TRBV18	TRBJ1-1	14	CASSQGALGTEAFF	TGTGCCAGCTCCCAGGGGGCGCTGGGCACTGAAGCTTTCTTT
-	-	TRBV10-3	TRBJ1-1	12	CVISVGGDKAFF	TGTGTCATCAGTGTCGGAGGGGATAAGGCTTTCTTT
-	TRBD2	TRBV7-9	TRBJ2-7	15	CASSPTSGSGGEQYF	TGTGCCAGCAGCCCAACTAGCGGGAGTGGTGGCGAGCAGTACTTC
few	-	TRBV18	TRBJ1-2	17	CASSLFGAYLRNYGYTF	TGTGCCAGCTCACTTTTTGGGGCCTATCTAAGGAACTATGGCTACACCTTC
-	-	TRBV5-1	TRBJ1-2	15	CASSPQGTVNYGYTF	TGCGCCAGCAGCCCTCAGGGGACCGTTAACTATGGCTACACCTTC
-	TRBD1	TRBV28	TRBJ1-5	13	CASGQGTNQPQHF	TGTGCCAGCGGACAGGGGACCAATCAGCCCCAGCATTTT
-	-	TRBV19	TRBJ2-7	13	CASSPGTPKEQYF	TGTGCCAGTTCCCCCGGGACTCCAAAAGAGCAGTACTTC
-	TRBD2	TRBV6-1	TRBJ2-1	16	CASSVLAGSSYNEQFF	TGTGCCAGCAGTGTACTAGCGGGGAGCTCCTACAATGAGCAGTTCTTC
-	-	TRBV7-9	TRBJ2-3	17	CASIYYSGGRGADTQYF	TGTGCCAGCATATACTATAGCGGCGGTCGCGGCGCAGATACGCAGTATTTT
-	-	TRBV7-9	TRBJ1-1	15	CASSQDGGFNTEAFF	TGCGCCAGCAGCCAAGATGGGGGGTTTAACACTGAAGCTTTCTTT
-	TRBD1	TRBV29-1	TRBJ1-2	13	CSVRSGTGVGYTF	TGCAGCGTACGAAGCGGGACAGGGGTCGGCTACACCTTC
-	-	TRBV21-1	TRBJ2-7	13	CASPVRSTYEQYF	TGTGCCAGCCCTGTCAGGTCTACCTACGAGCAGTACTTC
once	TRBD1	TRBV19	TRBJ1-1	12	CASSFGTGEAFF	TGTGCCAGTAGTTTTGGGACAGGTGAAGCTTTCTTT
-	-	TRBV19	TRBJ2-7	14	CASSSADSEDEQYF	TGTGCCAGTAGTTCCGCGGACTCGGAGGACGAGCAGTACTTC
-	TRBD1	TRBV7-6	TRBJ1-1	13	CASSSRTGTEAFF	TGTGCCAGCAGCTCCAGGACAGGCACTGAAGCTTTCTTT
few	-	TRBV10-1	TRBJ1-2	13	CASSHEGDYGYTF	TGCGCCAGCAGTCATGAGGGAGACTATGGCTACACCTTC
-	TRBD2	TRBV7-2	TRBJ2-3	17	CASSYGLVAGVTDTQYF	TGTGCCAGCAGCTACGGACTAGTGGCGGGGGTCACAGATACGCAGTATTTT
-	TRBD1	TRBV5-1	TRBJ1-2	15	CASADRAPSNYGYTF	TGCGCCAGCGCCGACAGGGCCCCATCTAACTATGGCTACACCTTC
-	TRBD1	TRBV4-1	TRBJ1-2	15	CASSQPTGQNYGYTF	TGCGCCAGCAGCCAACCGACAGGGCAAAACTATGGCTACACCTTC
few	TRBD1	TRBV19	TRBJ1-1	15	CASSTHETGSTEAFF	TGTGCCAGTAGTACACACGAGACAGGGTCCACTGAAGCTTTCTTT
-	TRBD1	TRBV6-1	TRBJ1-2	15	CASNIGGTGSYGYTF	TGTGCCAGCAACATAGGTGGGACAGGGTCCTATGGCTACACCTTC
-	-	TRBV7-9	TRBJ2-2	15	CASSSVGGDTGELFF	TGTGCCAGCAGCTCGGTAGGAGGGGACACCGGGGAGCTGTTTTTT
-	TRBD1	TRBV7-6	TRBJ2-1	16	CASSLADRGSYNEQFF	TGTGCCAGCAGCTTAGCTGACAGGGGCTCCTACAATGAGCAGTTCTTC
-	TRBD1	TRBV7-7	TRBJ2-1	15	CASSLGQGAMNEQFF	TGTGCCAGCAGCTTGGGACAGGGGGCAATGAATGAGCAGTTCTTC
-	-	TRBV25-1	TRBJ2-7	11	CASSDYYEQYF	TGTGCCAGCAGTGATTACTACGAGCAGTACTTC
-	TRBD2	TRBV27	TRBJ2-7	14	CASSFGLAGNEQYF	TGTGCCAGCAGTTTTGGACTAGCGGGAAACGAGCAGTACTTC
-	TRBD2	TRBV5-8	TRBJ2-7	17	CASSLGSGGDISYEQYF	TGTGCCAGCAGCTTGGGTAGCGGGGGTGACATCTCCTACGAGCAGTACTTC
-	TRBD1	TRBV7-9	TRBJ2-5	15	CASSHSRDRVMTQYF	TGTGCCAGCAGCCATTCGCGGGACAGGGTGATGACCCAGTACTTC
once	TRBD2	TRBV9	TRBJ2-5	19	CASSVESGGLAGEQVTQYF	TGTGCCAGCAGCGTAGAATCTGGGGGACTAGCGGGGGAACAGGTGACCCAGTACTTC
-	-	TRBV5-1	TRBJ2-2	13	CASSFAGTGELFF	TGCGCCAGCAGCTTCGCCGGGACCGGGGAGCTGTTTTTT
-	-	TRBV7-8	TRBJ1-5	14	CASSPYVENQPQHF	TGTGCCAGCAGCCCCTATGTAGAAAATCAGCCCCAGCATTTT
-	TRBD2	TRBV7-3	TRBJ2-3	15	CASSSASGSTDTQYF	TGTGCCAGCAGCTCTGCTAGCGGAAGCACAGATACGCAGTATTTT
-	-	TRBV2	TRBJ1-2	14	CASREDRANYGYTF	TGTGCCAGCAGAGAAGACAGAGCTAACTATGGCTACACCTTC
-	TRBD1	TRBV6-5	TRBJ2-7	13	CASAGTAINEQYF	TGTGCCAGCGCCGGGACAGCTATTAACGAGCAGTACTTC
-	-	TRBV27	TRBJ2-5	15	CASSPLPRSRETQYF	TGTGCCAGCAGTCCGTTACCTAGAAGTAGAGAGACCCAGTACTTC
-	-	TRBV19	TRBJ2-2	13	CAIETGRTGELFF	TGTGCCATAGAAACGGGTCGAACCGGGGAGCTGTTTTTT
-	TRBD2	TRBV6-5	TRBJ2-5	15	CASSVMAGAGETQYF	TGTGCCAGCTCCGTTATGGCGGGAGCTGGAGAGACCCAGTACTTC
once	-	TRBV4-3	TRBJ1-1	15	CASSQVGRGNTEAFF	TGCGCCAGCAGCCAGGTGGGTCGGGGGAACACTGAAGCTTTCTTT
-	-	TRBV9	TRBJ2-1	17	CASSEQGSTPSYNEQFF	TGTGCCAGCAGCGAACAGGGAAGTACCCCCTCCTACAATGAGCAGTTCTTC